This paragraph covers one T cell receptor (beta chain) sequence. The antigen it recognizes is unknown. At one of its ends the junction is not consistent with the germline gene, which may arise from a read error. The germline V gene supplies CDR1 SGHRS and CDR2 YFSETQ. Taken from cysteine to phenylalanine, the CDR3 has 15 residues. Only the CDR3 region is kept as DNA, spanning 45 bases read in frame from base 1. This sample is part of a study of blood T cells in healthy people across ages (dated by TCRdb to between 2014 and 2016). About the study as a whole: Template switching captured roughly one uniquely barcoded TCR beta cDNA molecule per two T cells in model experiments. Two additional independent replicas of 1 million unique cDNA reads from the same blood draw were analyzed for two donors (one aged 18 to 29 and one aged 80 or older). The donors were divided into four age groups: young (average approximately 15 years), middle-aged (around 37), aged (about 56) and long-lived (roughly 82). To track age-related changes in TCR beta repertoire diversity, the study relied on deep sequencing normalized with unique cDNA molecular identifiers. To avoid experimental bias, donors of different ages were distributed randomly across sequencing lanes.

Library generation was performed with 5' RACE. Sequenced using an Illumina HiSeq 2500. A second PCR of 7 to 11 cycles was performed with a sample-barcoded 5' primer and a J-beta primer mix. A template-switch 5' adaptor carrying 12 random nucleotides introduced a unique molecular identifier onto each TCR beta cDNA molecule. Each sample yielded at least 3 million CDR3-containing paired-end reads. All of the RNA was converted into first-strand cDNA using the Mint cDNA synthesis kit, with a TRBC-specific oligonucleotide serving as the primer. Following uracil-DNA glycosylase treatment, all cDNA underwent a first 18-cycle PCR with the universal primers M1SS and BC2_uni_R. In the authors' own workflow: Normalization of each sample was performed by random selection of 1 million high-quality reads, each carrying a distinct molecular identifier. Instead of being binned into consensus sequences, reads that shared molecular identifiers were thrown out. MiTCR, with a Q25 quality threshold and the strictest error-elimination algorithm, was used for CDR3 identification, clonotype clustering and error correction. Lower-bound total TCR beta diversity was estimated with a nonparametric unseen species model using Euler transformation. Using fastp at Q25 and MiXCR, TCRdb reprocessed the public reads and kept productive beta chains. Under each unique CDR3 protein, matching rows form one entry showing the most common genes and DNA. Here the V and J calls rest on TCRdb's processing, not on the authors' analysis. This sample gives fewer than 800,000 distinct CDR3 sequences in total; 20% to 25% of them show up just once. The ten largest make up 3.6% of the sample.

The roughly 37 donors, aged about 6 to 90 years, were systemically healthy Caucasian individuals from Russia. Each donor gave roughly 9 milliliters of peripheral blood, drawn into EDTA-treated Vacutainer tubes. Ficoll-Paque density-gradient centrifugation was used to isolate PBMCs, with at least 7 million obtained per sample. Trizol reagent was used to extract total RNA from PBMCs, with at least 5.5 micrograms per sample. For every donor, flow cytometry on a PBMC aliquot measured the percentage of naive CD45RAhigh/CD27high T cells. Results the study describes overall, beyond this receptor: The percentage of naive T cells measured by flow cytometry correlated strongly with observed TCR beta diversity. As age increased, observed TCR beta diversity per million T cells dropped in a roughly linear way, and a significant reduction was already evident by age roughly 36. Estimates of total diversity from one million sequenced T cells were regarded as lower bounds and underestimates. Because profiling used bulk unsorted PBMCs, naive and antigen-experienced compartments could not be compared conclusively. The long-lived group showed more naive CD4+ T cells, fewer expanded clones and increased TCR diversity than the aged group, suggesting age selection. Because the CMV infection status of the donors was unknown, age-related changes in expanded clonotypes may potentially have been confounded.

The chain is encoded by TRBV5-1 joined to TRBJ1-1; TRBD1 lines up with 7 middle nucleotides. The source is a man aged 65 to 79 in good health. Sequencing was performed on blood. The CDR3 here reads CASSLVAGGNTEAFF. The DNA is as follows: TGTGCCAGCAGCTTAGTCGCAGGGGGGAACACTGAAGCTTTCTTT.